The rows below give T cell receptor beta chains drawn from one sample of a study of vaccination and CD4 T cells after COVID-19. The antigens these receptors bind are not known. TCRdb re-called the PCR reads through MiXCR, storing one row per CDR3 protein. The sample shows about 23,000 distinct CDR3 sequences, roughly 62% of them seen only once. Sequencing was performed on CD4+ T cells from blood, cultured in vitro, taken after SARS-CoV-2 vaccination. Receptor source: a human donor who received a COVID-19 vaccine. Each CDR3 is given with its conserved first and last residue. D genes are given only for firm matches. Size is omitted from some rows. Given values are once, few, many or a class for expanded clones.

j_call clone_size v_call d_call cdr3_aa cdr3_nt
TRBJ1-2 - TRBV12-3/TRBV12-4 - CASSLAPNYGYTF TGTGCCAGCAGTTTAGCACCTAACTATGGCTACACCTTC
TRBJ2-1 - TRBV6-1 - CASSGVAYNEQFF TGTGCCAGCAGTGGGGTGGCCTACAATGAGCAGTTCTTC
TRBJ2-3 few TRBV10-3 - CAANSGQRTDTQYF TGTGCCGCCAACTCCGGACAGCGCACAGATACGCAGTATTTT
TRBJ2-5 - TRBV6-5 - CASSYPQETQYF TGTGCCAGCAGTTACCCACAAGAGACCCAGTACTTC
TRBJ2-2 few TRBV30 TRBD1 CACGIQGARTGELFF TGTGCCTGTGGGATACAGGGGGCGCGAACCGGGGAGCTGTTTTTT
TRBJ2-5 - TRBV29-1 TRBD1 CSVDLDRGQETQYF TGCAGCGTTGATCTGGACAGGGGGCAGGAGACCCAGTACTTC
TRBJ2-5 - TRBV11-3 - CASSLFQQGPETQYF TGTGCCAGCAGCTTATTCCAGCAGGGCCCAGAGACCCAGTACTTC
TRBJ1-1 few TRBV12-3/TRBV12-4 - CASSFGGQRNTEAFF TGTGCCAGCAGTTTTGGTGGGCAGAGGAACACTGAAGCTTTCTTT
TRBJ1-1 once TRBV25-1 TRBD1 CASSGGGQAEAFF TGTGCCAGCAGTGGGGGCGGACAGGCTGAAGCTTTCTTT
TRBJ2-7 - TRBV6-5 TRBD2 CASSYSRGRAYEQYF TGTGCCAGCAGTTACTCGCGGGGGAGGGCCTACGAGCAGTACTTC
TRBJ1-6 - TRBV5-1 - CASSLSGSSYNSPLHF TGCGCCAGCAGCTTGTCGGGAAGCTCCTATAATTCACCCCTCCACTTT
TRBJ2-3 few TRBV20-1 - CSARKAGGTDTQYF TGCAGTGCTAGAAAGGCAGGGGGCACAGATACGCAGTATTTT
TRBJ2-1 - TRBV12-3/TRBV12-4 - CASRDSDNEQFF TGTGCCAGCAGGGACTCGGACAATGAGCAGTTCTTC
TRBJ1-1 - TRBV5-1 TRBD1 CASSLATGFSPEAFF TGCGCCAGCAGCTTGGCGACAGGGTTCTCCCCTGAAGCTTTCTTT
TRBJ2-1 once TRBV19 TRBD1 CASALRQGVNEQFF TGTGCCAGTGCCTTAAGACAGGGTGTCAATGAGCAGTTCTTC
TRBJ1-2 - TRBV24-1 - CATSGARTDINYGYTF TGTGCCACCAGTGGGGCCCGGACAGACATCAACTATGGCTACACCTTC
TRBJ1-3 - TRBV5-1 - CASSLPEVNLNTIYF TGCGCCAGCAGCCTCCCGGAGGTTAACCTAAACACCATATATTTT
TRBJ2-7 few TRBV20-1 TRBD1 CSARVGTGRLYEQYF TGCAGTGCTAGGGTAGGGACAGGGCGATTATACGAGCAGTACTTC
TRBJ2-3 - TRBV7-2 TRBD1 CASSLPGGDFADTQYF TGTGCCAGCAGCTTACCAGGGGGAGACTTTGCAGATACGCAGTATTTT
TRBJ1-6 - TRBV20-1 TRBD1 CSAGTDNSPLHF TGCAGTGCTGGGACAGACAATTCACCCCTCCACTTT
TRBJ1-1 - TRBV24-1 TRBD1 CATSDSSRGGTEAFF TGTGCCACCAGTGATTCCAGCAGGGGGGGAACTGAAGCTTTCTTT
TRBJ1-1 few TRBV6-1 - CASSIKFNTEAFF TGTGCCAGCAGCATAAAATTTAACACTGAAGCTTTCTTT
TRBJ1-1 - TRBV6-1 - CASYRDSHTEAFF TGTGCCAGCTATCGAGACAGTCACACTGAAGCTTTCTTT
TRBJ2-3 once TRBV2 - CASRPVGDTQYF TGTGCCAGCAGGCCCGTGGGAGATACGCAGTATTTT
TRBJ1-5 - TRBV5-3 - CASSLQGSQPQHF TGTGCCAGCAGCTTGCAGGGCAGCCAGCCCCAGCATTTT
TRBJ1-2 - TRBV24-1 - CATSGLAGYGYTF TGTGCCACCTCAGGGTTGGCGGGCTATGGCTACACCTTC